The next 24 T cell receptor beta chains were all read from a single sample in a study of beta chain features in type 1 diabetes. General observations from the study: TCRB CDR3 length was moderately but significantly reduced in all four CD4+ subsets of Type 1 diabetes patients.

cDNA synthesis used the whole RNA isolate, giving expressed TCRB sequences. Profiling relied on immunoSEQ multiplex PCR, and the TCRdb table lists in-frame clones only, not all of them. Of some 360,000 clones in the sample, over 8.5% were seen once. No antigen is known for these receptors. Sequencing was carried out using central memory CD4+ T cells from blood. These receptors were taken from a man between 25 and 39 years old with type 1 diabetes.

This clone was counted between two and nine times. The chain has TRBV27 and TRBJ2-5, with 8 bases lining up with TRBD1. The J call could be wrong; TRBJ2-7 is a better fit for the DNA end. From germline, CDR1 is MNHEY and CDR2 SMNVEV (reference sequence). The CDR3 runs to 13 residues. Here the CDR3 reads CASSLDRGDEQYF. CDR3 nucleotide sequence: TGTGCCAGCAGTTTAGACAGGGGAGACGAGCAGTACTTC.

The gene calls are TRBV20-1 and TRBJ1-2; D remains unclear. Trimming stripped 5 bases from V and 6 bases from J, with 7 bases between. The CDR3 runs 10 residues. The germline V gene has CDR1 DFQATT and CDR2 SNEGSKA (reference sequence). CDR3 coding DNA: TGCAGTGCTGGGAGTGATGGCTACACCTTC. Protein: CSAGSDGYTF.

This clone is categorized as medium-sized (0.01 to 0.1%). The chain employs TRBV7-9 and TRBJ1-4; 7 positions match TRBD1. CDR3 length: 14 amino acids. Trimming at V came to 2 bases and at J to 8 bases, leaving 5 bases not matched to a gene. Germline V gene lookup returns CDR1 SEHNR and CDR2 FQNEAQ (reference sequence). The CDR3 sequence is CASSLNRGDEKLFF. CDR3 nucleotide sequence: TGTGCCAGCAGCTTAAACAGGGGTGACGAAAAACTGTTTTTT.

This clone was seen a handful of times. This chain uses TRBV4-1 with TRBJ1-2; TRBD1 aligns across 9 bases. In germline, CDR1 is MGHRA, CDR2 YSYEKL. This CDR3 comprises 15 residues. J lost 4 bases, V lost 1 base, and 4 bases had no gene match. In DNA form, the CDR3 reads TGCGCCAGCAGCCAAGGGGACAGGGTTGGCTATGGCTACACCTTC. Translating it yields CASSQGDRVGYGYTF.

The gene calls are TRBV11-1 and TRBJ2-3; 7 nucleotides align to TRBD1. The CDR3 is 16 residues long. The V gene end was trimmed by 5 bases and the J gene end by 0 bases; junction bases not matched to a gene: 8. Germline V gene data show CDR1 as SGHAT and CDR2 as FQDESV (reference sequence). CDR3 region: CASSLMGQTSTDTQYF. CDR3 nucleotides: TGTGCCAGCAGCCTAATGGGACAGACTAGCACAGATACGCAGTATTTT.

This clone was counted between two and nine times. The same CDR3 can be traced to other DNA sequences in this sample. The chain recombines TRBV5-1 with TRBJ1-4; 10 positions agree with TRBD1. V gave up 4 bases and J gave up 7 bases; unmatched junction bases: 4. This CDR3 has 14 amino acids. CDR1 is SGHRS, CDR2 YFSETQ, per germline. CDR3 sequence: CASSLGQGSEKLFF. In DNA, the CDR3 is TGCGCCAGCAGCCTGGGACAGGGGAGTGAAAAACTGTTTTTT.

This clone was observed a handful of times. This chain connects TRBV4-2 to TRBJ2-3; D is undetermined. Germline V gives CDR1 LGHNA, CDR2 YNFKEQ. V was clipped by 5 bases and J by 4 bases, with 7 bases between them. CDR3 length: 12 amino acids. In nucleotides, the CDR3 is TGTGCCAGCAGCTTCTTAGCAGATACGCAGTATTTT. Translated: CASSFLADTQYF.

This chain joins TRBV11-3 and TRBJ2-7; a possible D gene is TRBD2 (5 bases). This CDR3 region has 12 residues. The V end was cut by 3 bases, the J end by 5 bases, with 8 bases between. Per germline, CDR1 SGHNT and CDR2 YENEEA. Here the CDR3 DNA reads TGTGCCAGCAGCTTGGGAGCTAACGAGCAGTACTTC. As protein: CASSLGANEQYF.

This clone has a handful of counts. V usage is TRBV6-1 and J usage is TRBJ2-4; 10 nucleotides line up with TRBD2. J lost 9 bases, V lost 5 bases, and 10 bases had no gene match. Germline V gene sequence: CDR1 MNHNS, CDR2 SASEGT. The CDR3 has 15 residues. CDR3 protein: CASSSWGTSVIIQYF. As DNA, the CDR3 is TGTGCCAGCAGTTCCTGGGGGACTAGCGTAATCATTCAGTACTTC.

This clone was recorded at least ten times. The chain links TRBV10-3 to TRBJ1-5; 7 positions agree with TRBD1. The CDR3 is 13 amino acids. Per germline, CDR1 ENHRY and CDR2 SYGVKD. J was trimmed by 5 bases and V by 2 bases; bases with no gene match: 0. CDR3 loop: CAISEQGDQPQHF. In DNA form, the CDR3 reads TGTGCCATCAGTGAGCAGGGGGATCAGCCCCAGCATTTT.

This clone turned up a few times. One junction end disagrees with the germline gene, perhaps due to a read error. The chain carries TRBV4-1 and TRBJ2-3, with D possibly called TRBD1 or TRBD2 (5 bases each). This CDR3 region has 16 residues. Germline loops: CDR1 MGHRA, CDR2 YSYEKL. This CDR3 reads CASSPLQVGGTDTQYF. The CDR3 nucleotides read TGTGCCAGCAGCCCCCTACAGGTGGGGGGCACAGATACGCAGTATTTT.

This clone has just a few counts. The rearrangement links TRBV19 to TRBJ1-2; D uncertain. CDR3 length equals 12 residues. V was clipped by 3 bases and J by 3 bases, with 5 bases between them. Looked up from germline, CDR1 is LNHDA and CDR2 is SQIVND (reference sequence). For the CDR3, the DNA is TGTGCCAGTAGTATTTGGTACTATGGCTACACCTTC. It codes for CASSIWYYGYTF.

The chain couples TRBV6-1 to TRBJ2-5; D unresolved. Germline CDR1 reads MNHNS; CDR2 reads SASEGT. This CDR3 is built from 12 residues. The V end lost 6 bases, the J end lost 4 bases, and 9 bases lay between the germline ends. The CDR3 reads CASSRSGETQYF. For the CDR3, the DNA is TGTGCCAGCAGCCGGTCGGGAGAGACCCAGTACTTC.

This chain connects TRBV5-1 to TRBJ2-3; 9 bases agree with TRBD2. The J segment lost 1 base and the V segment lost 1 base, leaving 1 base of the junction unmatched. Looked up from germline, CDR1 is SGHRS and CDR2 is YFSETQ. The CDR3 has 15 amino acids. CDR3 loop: CASSLWTSGTDTQYF. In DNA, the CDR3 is TGCGCCAGCAGCTTGTGGACTAGCGGCACAGATACGCAGTATTTT.

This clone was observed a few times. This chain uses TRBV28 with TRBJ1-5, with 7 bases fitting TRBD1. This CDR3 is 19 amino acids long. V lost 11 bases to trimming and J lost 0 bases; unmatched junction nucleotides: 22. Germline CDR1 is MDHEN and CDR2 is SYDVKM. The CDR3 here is CASRYGWGTVLHSNQPQHF. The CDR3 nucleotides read TGTGCCTCCCGGTACGGGTGGGGGACAGTTTTACATAGCAATCAGCCCCAGCATTTT.

The CDR3 DNA reads TGTGCCAGCAGGAGAGGAACCGGGACAGGGGCCGAGCAGTACTTC. This codes for CASRRGTGTGAEQYF. The V gene is TRBV11-2, the J gene TRBJ2-7, with TRBD1 identical over 10 bases. J was trimmed by 6 bases and V by 6 bases; bases with no gene match: 11. Germline V gene sequence: CDR1 SGHAT, CDR2 FQNNGV. The CDR3 has 15 residues.

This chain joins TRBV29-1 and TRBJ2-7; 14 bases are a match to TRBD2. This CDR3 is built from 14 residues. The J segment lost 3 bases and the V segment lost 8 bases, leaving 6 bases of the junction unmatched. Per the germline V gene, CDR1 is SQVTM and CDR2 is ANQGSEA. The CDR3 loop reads CSTSGTSGSYEQYF. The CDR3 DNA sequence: TGCAGCACATCCGGGACTAGCGGGAGCTACGAGCAGTACTTC.

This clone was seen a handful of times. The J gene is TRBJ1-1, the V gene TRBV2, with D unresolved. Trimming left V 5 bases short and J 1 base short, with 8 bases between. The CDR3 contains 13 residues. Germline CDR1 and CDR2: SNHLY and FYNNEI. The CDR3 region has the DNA TGTGCCAGCAGTTCGACCGAGAACACTGAAGCTTTCTTT. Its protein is CASSSTENTEAFF.

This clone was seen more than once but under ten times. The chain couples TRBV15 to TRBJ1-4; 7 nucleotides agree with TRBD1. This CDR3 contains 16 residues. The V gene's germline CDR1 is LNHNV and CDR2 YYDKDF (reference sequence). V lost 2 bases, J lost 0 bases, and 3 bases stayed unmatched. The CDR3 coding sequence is TGTGCCACCAGCAGACTAGGGGGCCCAACTAATGAAAAACTGTTTTTT. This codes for CATSRLGGPTNEKLFF. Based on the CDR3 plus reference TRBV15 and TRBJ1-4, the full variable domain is DAMVIQNPRYQVTQFGKPVTLSCSQTLNHNVMYWYQQKSSQAPKLLFHYYDKDFNNEADTPDNFQSRRPNTSFCFLDIRSPGLGDTAMYLCATSRLGGPTNEKLFFGSGTQLSVL.

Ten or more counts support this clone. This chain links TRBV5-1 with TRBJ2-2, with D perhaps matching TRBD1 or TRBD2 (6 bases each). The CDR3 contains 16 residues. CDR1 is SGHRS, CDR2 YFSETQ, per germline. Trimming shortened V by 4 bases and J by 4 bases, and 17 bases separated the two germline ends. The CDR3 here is CASSQQGGETTGELFF. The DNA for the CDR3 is TGCGCCAGCAGCCAACAGGGCGGGGAAACCACCGGGGAGCTGTTTTTT. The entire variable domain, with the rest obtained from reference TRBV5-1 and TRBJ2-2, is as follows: KAGVTQTPRYLIKTRGQQVTLSCSPISGHRSVSWYQQTPGQGLQFLFEYFSETQRNKGNFPGRFSGRQFSNSRSEMNVSTLELGDSALYLCASSQQGGETTGELFFGEGSRLTVL.

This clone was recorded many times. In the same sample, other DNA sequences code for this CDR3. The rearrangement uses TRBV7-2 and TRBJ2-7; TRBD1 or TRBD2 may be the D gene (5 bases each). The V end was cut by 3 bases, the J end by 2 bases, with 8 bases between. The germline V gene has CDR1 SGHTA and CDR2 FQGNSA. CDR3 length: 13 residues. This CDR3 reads CASSLQGAYEQYF. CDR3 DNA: TGTGCCAGCAGCTTGCAGGGAGCCTACGAGCAGTACTTC. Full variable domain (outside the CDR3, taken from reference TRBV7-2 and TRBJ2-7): GAGVSQSPSNKVTEKGKDVELRCDPISGHTALYWYRQSLGQGLEFLIYFQGNSAPDKSGLPSDRFSAERTGGSVSTLTIQRTQQEDSAVYLCASSLQGAYEQYFGPGTRLTVT.

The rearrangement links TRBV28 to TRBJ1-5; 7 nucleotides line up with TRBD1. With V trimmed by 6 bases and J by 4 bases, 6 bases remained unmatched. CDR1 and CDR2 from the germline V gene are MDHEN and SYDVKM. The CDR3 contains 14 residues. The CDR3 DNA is TGTGCCAGCAGGGAGGGACAGCGAAATCAGCCCCAGCATTTT. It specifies CASREGQRNQPQHF.

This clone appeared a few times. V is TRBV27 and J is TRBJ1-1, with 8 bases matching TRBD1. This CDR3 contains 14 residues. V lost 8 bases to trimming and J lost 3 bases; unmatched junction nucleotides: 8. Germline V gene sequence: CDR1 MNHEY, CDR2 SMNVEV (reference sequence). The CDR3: CASGRQGTDTEAFF. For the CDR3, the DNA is TGTGCCAGCGGGAGACAGGGGACTGACACTGAAGCTTTCTTT.

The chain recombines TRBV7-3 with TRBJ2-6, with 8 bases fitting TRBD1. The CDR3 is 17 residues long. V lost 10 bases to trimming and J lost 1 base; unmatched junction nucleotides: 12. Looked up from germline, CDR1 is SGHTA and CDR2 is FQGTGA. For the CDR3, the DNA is TGTGCCACCAATGACAGGGGAAGTATGTCTGGGGCCAACGTCCTGACTTTC. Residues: CATNDRGSMSGANVLTF.